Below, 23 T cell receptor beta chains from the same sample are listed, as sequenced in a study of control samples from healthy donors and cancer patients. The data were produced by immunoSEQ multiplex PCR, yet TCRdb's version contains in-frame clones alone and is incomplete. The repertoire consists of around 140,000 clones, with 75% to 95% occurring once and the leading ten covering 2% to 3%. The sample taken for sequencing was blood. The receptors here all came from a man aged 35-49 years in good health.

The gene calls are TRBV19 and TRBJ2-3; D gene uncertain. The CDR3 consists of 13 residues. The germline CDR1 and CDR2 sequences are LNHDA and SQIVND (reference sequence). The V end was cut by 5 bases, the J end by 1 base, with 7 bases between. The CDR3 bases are TGTGCCAGTAGTGACCGGGGCACAGATACGCAGTATTTT. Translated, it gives CASSDRGTDTQYF.

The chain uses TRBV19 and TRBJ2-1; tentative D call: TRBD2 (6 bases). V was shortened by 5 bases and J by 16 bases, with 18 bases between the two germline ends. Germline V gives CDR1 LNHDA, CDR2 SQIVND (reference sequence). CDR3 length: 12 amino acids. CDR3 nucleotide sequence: TGTGCCAGTAGTTGGGGAGGTAGTAAAAAATTCTTC. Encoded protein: CASSWGGSKKFF.

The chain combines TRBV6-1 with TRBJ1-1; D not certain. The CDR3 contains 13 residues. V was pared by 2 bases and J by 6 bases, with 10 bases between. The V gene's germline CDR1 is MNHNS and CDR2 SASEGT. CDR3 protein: CASSETQWAEAFF. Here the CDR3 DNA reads TGTGCCAGCAGTGAAACCCAATGGGCTGAAGCTTTCTTT.

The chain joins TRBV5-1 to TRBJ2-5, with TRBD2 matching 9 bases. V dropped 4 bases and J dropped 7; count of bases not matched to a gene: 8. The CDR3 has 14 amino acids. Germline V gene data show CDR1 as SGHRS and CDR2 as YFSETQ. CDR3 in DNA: TGCGCCAGCAGCCCTGGACTAGCGCAGGCGACCCAGTACTTC. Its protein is CASSPGLAQATQYF.

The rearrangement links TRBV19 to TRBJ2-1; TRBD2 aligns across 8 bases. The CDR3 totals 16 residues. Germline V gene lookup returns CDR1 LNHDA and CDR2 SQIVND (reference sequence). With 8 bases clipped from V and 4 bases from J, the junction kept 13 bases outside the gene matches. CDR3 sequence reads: CASERGGGPNYNEQFF. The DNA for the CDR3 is TGTGCCAGTGAGCGGGGCGGGGGGCCGAATTACAATGAGCAGTTCTTC.

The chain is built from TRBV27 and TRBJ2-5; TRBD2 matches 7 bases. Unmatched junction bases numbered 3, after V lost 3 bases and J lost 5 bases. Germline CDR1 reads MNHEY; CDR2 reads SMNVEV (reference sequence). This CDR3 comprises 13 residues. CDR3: CASSFGGGETQYF. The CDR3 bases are TGTGCCAGCAGTTTCGGGGGAGGGGAGACCCAGTACTTC.

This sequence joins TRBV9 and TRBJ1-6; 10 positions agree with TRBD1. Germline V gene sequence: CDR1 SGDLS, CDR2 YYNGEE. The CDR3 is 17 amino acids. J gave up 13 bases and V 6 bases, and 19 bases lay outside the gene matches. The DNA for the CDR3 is TGTGCCAGCACAGTAGGACAGGGGGTGGGAAGCAATTTTCCCCTCCACTTT. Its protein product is CASTVGQGVGSNFPLHF. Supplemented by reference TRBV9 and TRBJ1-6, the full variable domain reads DSGVTQTPKHLITATGQRVTLRCSPRSGDLSVYWYQQSLDQGLQFLIQYYNGEERAKGNILERFSAQQFPDLHSELNLSSLELGDSALYFCASTVGQGVGSNFPLHFGNGTRLTVT.

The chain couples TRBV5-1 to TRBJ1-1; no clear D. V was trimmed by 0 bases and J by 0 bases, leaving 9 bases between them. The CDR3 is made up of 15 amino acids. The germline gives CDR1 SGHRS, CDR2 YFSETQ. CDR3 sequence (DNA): TGCGCCAGCAGCTTGGGTGGGGTAATGAACACTGAAGCTTTCTTT. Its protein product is CASSLGGVMNTEAFF. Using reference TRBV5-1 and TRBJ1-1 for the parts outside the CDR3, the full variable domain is KAGVTQTPRYLIKTRGQQVTLSCSPISGHRSVSWYQQTPGQGLQFLFEYFSETQRNKGNFPGRFSGRQFSNSRSEMNVSTLELGDSALYLCASSLGGVMNTEAFFGQGTRLTVV.

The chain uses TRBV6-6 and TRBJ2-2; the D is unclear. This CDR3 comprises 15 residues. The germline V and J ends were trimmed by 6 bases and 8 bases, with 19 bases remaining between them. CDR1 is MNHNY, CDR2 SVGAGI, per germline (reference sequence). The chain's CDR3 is CASSSLGFGWGELFF. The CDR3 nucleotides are TGTGCCAGCAGCAGCCTGGGTTTTGGGTGGGGGGAGCTGTTTTTT.

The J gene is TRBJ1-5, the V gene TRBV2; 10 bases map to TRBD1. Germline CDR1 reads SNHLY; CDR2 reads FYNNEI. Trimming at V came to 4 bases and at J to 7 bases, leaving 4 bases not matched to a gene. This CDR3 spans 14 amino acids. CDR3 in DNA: TGTGCCAGCAGTGGCGGGACAGGGGAACAGCCCCAGCATTTT. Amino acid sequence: CASSGGTGEQPQHF.

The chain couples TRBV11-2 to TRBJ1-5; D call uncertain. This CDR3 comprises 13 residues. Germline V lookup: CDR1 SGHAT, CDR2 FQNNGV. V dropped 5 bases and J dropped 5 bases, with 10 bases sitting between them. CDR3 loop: CASSPGPDQPQHF. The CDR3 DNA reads TGTGCCAGCAGCCCCGGGCCCGATCAGCCCCAGCATTTT.

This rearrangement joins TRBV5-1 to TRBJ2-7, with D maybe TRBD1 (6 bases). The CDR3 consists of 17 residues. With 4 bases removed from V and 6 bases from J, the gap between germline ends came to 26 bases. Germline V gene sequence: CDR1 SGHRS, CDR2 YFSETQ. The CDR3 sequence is CASSPGGQLNLGREQYF. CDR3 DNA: TGCGCCAGCAGCCCCGGTGGACAGTTGAATCTAGGGCGCGAGCAGTACTTC.

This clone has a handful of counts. CDR3 region: CASSLTGGHTDTQYF. CDR3 sequence (DNA): TGTGCCAGCAGCTTGACGGGGGGACACACAGATACGCAGTATTTT. This sequence joins TRBV5-6 and TRBJ2-3, with a possible D match to TRBD2 (7 bases). The CDR3 extends over 15 amino acids. Trimming cost V 1 base and J 2 bases, with 11 bases left between them. Germline loops: CDR1 SGHDT, CDR2 YYEEEE.

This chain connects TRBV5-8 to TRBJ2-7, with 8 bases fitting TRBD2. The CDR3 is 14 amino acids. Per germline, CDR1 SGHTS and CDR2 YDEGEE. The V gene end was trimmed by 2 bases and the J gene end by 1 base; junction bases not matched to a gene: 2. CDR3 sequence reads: CASSFGGGSYEQYF. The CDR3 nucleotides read TGTGCCAGCAGCTTCGGCGGGGGGTCCTACGAGCAGTACTTC.

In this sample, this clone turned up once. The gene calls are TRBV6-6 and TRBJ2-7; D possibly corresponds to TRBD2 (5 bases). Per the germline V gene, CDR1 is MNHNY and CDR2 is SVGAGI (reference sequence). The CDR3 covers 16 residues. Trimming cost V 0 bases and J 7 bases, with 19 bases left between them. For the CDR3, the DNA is TGTGCCAGCAGTTACTCCTCTCCGAGGGTCTCTGGGGAGCAGTACTTC. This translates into CASSYSSPRVSGEQYF.

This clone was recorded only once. CDR3: CASSAGVSPSNTGELFF. CDR3 nucleotide sequence: TGTGCCAGCAGCGCTGGGGTGAGTCCTTCGAACACCGGGGAGCTGTTTTTT. The rearrangement uses TRBV9 and TRBJ2-2; D uncertain. This CDR3 comprises 17 residues. V lost 3 bases, J lost 0 bases, and 15 bases lay in between. Germline-derived CDR1 and CDR2 are SGDLS and YYNGEE.

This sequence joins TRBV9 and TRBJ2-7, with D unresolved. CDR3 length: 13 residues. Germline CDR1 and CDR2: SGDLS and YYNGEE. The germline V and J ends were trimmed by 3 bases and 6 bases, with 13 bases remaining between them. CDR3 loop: CASSARPEGEQYF. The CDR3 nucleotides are TGTGCCAGCAGCGCCCGCCCAGAAGGCGAGCAGTACTTC.

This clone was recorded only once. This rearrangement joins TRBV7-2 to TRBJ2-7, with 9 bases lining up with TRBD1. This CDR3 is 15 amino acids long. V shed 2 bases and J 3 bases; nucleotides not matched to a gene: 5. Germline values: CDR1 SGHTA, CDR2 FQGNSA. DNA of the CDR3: TGTGCCAGCAGCTTATGGACAGGGGATAACTACGAGCAGTACTTC. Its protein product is CASSLWTGDNYEQYF.

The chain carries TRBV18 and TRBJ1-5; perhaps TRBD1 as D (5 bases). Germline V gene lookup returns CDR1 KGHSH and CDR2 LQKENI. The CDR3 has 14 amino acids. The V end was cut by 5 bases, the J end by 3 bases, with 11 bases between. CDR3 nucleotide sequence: TGTGCCAGCTCATCACAGGCTCCCAATCAGCCCCAGCATTTT. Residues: CASSSQAPNQPQHF.

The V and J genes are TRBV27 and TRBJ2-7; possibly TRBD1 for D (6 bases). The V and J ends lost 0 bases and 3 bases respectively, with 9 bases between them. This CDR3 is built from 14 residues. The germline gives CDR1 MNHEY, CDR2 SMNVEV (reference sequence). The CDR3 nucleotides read TGTGCCAGCAGTTTATCCCGACAGGACTACGAGCAGTACTTC. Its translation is CASSLSRQDYEQYF.

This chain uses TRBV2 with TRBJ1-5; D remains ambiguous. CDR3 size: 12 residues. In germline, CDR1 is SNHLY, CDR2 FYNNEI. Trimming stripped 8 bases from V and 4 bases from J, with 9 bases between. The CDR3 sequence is CASHRENQPQHF. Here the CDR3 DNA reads TGTGCCAGCCACCGGGAAAATCAGCCCCAGCATTTT. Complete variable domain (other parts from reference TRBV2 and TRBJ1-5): EPEVTQTPSHQVTQMGQEVILRCVPISNHLYFYWYRQILGQKVEFLVSFYNNEISEKSEIFDDQFSVERPDGSNFTLKIRSTKLEDSAMYFCASHRENQPQHFGDGTRLSIL.

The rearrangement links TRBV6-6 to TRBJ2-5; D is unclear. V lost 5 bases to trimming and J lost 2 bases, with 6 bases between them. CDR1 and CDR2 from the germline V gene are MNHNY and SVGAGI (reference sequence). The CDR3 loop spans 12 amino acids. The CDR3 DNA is TGTGCCAGCAGTAAAAGACAAGAGACCCAGTACTTC. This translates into CASSKRQETQYF.

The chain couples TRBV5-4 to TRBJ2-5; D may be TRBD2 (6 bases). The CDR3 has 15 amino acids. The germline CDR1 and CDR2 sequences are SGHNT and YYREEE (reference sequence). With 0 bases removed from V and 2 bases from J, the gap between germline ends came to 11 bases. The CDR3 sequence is CASSLGRGVQETQYF. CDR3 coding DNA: TGTGCCAGCAGCTTGGGCCGCGGGGTACAAGAGACCCAGTACTTC. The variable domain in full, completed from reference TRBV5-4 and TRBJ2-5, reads ETGVTQSPTHLIKTRGQQVTLRCSSQSGHNTVSWYQQALGQGPQFIFQYYREEENGRGNFPPRFSGLQFPNYSSELNVNALELDDSALYLCASSLGRGVQETQYFGPGTRLLVL.